These 2 T cell receptor beta chains share one sample of origin, sequenced in a study of Graves' ophthalmopathy and Graves' hyperthyroidism. TCR beta CDR3 regions were amplified from RNA transcripts. The first-round RT-PCR employed HTBI primers together with the Qiagen OneStep RT-PCR kit. A multiplex PCR was then performed as the second round. TCRdb analysed the multiplex PCR reads with MiXCR anew, one entry per CDR3 protein. The sample holds 560,000 or so distinct CDR3 sequences, 35% to 45% seen once. The source material was peripheral blood or thyroid tissue (not recorded which). These receptors all stem from an adult man with Graves' hyperthyroidism.

On this clonotype: A read error may explain this, as a much larger clone is one base away. The chain combines TRBV7-2 with TRBJ2-7, with a weak D call TRBD1 (5 bases). The CDR3 covers 14 residues. V was trimmed by 0 bases and J by 6 bases, leaving 12 bases between them. Germline lookup yields CDR1 SGHTA and CDR2 FQGNSA. The CDR3 loop reads CASSLARTPREQYF. The CDR3 DNA is TGTGCCAGCAGCTTAGCCAGGACACCCCGCGAGCAGTACTTC.

The rearrangement uses TRBV11-2 and TRBJ2-1, with D perhaps TRBD2 (5 bases). The germline V gene has CDR1 SGHAT and CDR2 FQNNGV. Between the trimmed V and J ends, which lost 5 bases and 9 bases, there was a span of 23 bases. This CDR3 contains 16 residues. The CDR3 sequence: CASSTQLSGPTGEQFF. Written as DNA, the CDR3 is TGTGCCAGCAGCACCCAGCTGAGCGGCCCTACTGGTGAGCAGTTCTTC.